This T cell receptor (beta chain) was obtained from a study of post-analysis software for immune sequencing data. Study overall: Disease trajectories encompassed relapsing-remitting, secondary progressive and progressive-relapsing multiple sclerosis. Study-level results: About five TRBV segments occurring more often in patients than controls included TRBV5-6, TRBV5-1 and TRBV20-1. Relative to controls, patients with multiple sclerosis showed significantly lower normalized Chao1 diversity. Analysis by F measure revealed that same-batch samples clustered strongly together.

This CDR3 is built from 16 residues. Germline CDR1 is ENHRY and CDR2 is SYGVKD. V dropped 0 bases and J dropped 0 bases, with 8 bases sitting between them. The TCR beta cDNA libraries contained unique molecular identifiers. T cells numbering roughly 1 to 10 million yielded roughly 500,000 cDNA molecules. TCRdb ran MiXCR on the PCR reads and lists one entry per CDR3 protein. The repertoire includes some 690,000 distinct CDR3 sequences, 59% of them detected once, and 11% sits in the top ten. A note on this clonotype: Its cognate antigen is unknown.

This TCR came from a girl aged 2 to 9 with multiple sclerosis. Material for sequencing was blood. This chain uses TRBV10-3 with TRBJ2-2, with D perhaps matching TRBD2 (6 bases). The CDR3 protein is CAISESGGTNTGELFF. CDR3 coding DNA: TGTGCCATCAGTGAGTCCGGAGGGACGAACACCGGGGAGCTGTTTTTT.